These 9 T cell receptor beta chains originate from one sample sequenced in a study of blood T cells in healthy people across ages. Sample-barcoded 5' priming and a J-beta primer mix drove a second PCR of 7 to 11 cycles. In TCRdb, the 5' RACE reads were re-called with MiXCR into one record per CDR3 protein. The table has 730,000 or so distinct CDR3 sequences, 43% seen once. Source material: blood. These TCRs come from an older woman in good health.

This clonotype was recorded a few times. CDR3 amino acids: CASSLFEPRAGGGQFF. For the CDR3, the DNA is TGTGCCAGCAGCTTATTTGAGCCTAGAGCTGGGGGGGGGCAGTTCTTC. The V gene is TRBV7-2, the J gene TRBJ2-1; 7 bases line up with TRBD2. V shed 2 bases and J 12 bases; nucleotides not matched to a gene: 16. The CDR3 covers 16 residues. CDR1 SGHTA and CDR2 FQGNSA come from the germline V gene.

The J gene is TRBJ1-2, the V gene TRBV3-1; D not resolved. Germline assignment: CDR1 LGHDT and CDR2 YNNKEL (reference sequence). The ends were cut back, 3 bases at V and 4 bases at J, with 18 bases in the middle. The CDR3 covers 16 residues. The CDR3 loop is CASSHPYAQGGYGYTF. CDR3 DNA: TGTGCCAGCAGCCACCCATATGCTCAAGGAGGCTATGGCTACACCTTC.

In the case of this clonotype: A much larger clone lies a single base off, so this may be a read error. This chain uses TRBV29-1 with TRBJ1-1; D is perhaps TRBD1 (6 bases). Germline CDR1 reads SQVTM; CDR2 reads ANQGSEA. The CDR3 has 13 residues. CDR3 DNA: TGCAGCGTTCAGACTAGGGGGGAGACTGGAGCTTTCTTT. This sequence encodes CSVQTRGETGAFF.

The chain links TRBV27 to TRBJ1-1; D is possibly TRBD1 (6 bases). This CDR3 is 17 amino acids long. Trimming removed 5 bases from V and 2 bases from J, with 21 bases in between. The germline V gene has CDR1 MNHEY and CDR2 SMNVEV (reference sequence). The CDR3 is CASSAISGTPHNTEAFF. The CDR3 nucleotides are TGTGCCAGCAGTGCCATCTCCGGGACACCTCATAACACTGAAGCTTTCTTT.

This clonotype was observed a few times. V is TRBV6-1 and J is TRBJ1-2; D unresolved. Germline CDR1 MNHNS, CDR2 SASEGT. The ends were cut back, 7 bases at V and 2 bases at J, with 8 bases in the middle. The CDR3 sequence is 12 residues long. The CDR3 protein is CASTGGNYGYTF. The CDR3 DNA sequence: TGTGCCAGCACGGGCGGAAACTATGGCTACACCTTC.

This clonotype was found a few times. This sequence joins TRBV20-1 and TRBJ1-4, with TRBD1 identical over 8 bases. The J segment lost 10 bases and the V segment lost 1 base, leaving 2 bases of the junction unmatched. From germline, CDR1 is DFQATT and CDR2 SNEGSKA (reference sequence). The CDR3 loop spans 12 amino acids. The CDR3 region is CSARVGQGKLFF. The CDR3 nucleotides are TGCAGTGCTAGAGTCGGACAGGGAAAACTGTTTTTT.

The rearrangement uses TRBV6-6 and TRBJ1-5; TRBD1 is a possible D gene (5 bases). This CDR3 comprises 15 residues. With 4 bases removed from V and 4 bases from J, the gap between germline ends came to 14 bases. From germline, CDR1 is MNHNY and CDR2 SVGAGI (reference sequence). The CDR3 sequence: CASSSLDGTNQPQHF. The CDR3 nucleotides are TGTGCCAGCAGTTCCCTGGACGGGACGAATCAGCCCCAGCATTTT.

This clonotype has only a few counts. V usage is TRBV27 and J usage is TRBJ2-5; D could derive from TRBD1 or TRBD2 (5 bases each). CDR1 is MNHEY and CDR2 is SMNVEV in the germline V gene (reference sequence). CDR3 length: 13 residues. V was pared by 3 bases and J by 5 bases, with 10 bases between. CDR3 DNA: TGTGCCAGCAGTTTTAGGGACCCGGAGACCCAGTACTTC. This translates into CASSFRDPETQYF.

This clonotype occurred once. The chain links TRBV10-3 to TRBJ2-3; D is ambiguous. The CDR3 is 14 amino acids. Per the germline V gene, CDR1 is ENHRY and CDR2 is SYGVKD. The ends were cut back, 8 bases at V and 0 bases at J, with 12 bases in the middle. The CDR3 DNA follows: TGTGCCATCCGATTTGAACCTAGCACAGATACGCAGTATTTT. Protein sequence: CAIRFEPSTDTQYF.